This paragraph covers one T cell receptor beta chain sequence. Authors' data handling: Using reference gene primer amplification, nucleated cell counts were estimated. Some clones are missing from TCRdb's copy, which holds only in-frame ones; the method was immunoSEQ multiplex PCR. The DNA gave D and trimming, while V, J and clone size come from that table. Of approximately 180,000 clones listed, 80% to 90% are singletons. The sample is drawn from a study of blood T cell repertoires in COVID-19. As for the study in general: Italy, Spain and the United States were the sources of the convalescent and acute COVID-19 samples. Sources were T cells, B-cell-depleted T cells, or PBMCs; the material itself was cDNA or gDNA.

Material for sequencing was peripheral blood. The clonotype originates from a man between 60 and 75 years old with acute or convalescent COVID-19.

CDR3 in DNA: TGTGCCAGCAAAACCACAGGGGGGGAACTCTATGGCTACACCTTC. It yields the protein CASKTTGGELYGYTF. The J gene is TRBJ1-2, the V gene TRBV28; TRBD1 aligns across 8 bases. V trimming: 7 bases; J trimming: 4 bases; junction bases outside the gene matches: 11. The CDR3 totals 15 residues. The V gene's germline CDR1 is MDHEN and CDR2 SYDVKM.